The sequence of this T cell receptor (beta chain) was determined in a study of blood T cell dynamics during melanoma immunotherapy (TCRdb year 2020). Background for the entire study: All patients had metastatic melanoma and were given first-line pembrolizumab or nivolumab plus ipilimumab as standard of care in the United Kingdom. To find early correlates of response, the study profiled the peripheral T cell receptor repertoires of patients with metastatic melanoma both before and after one cycle of checkpoint inhibitor therapy. The training cohort consisted of consecutive patients, while an additional independent group of patients from the same centre was pooled to form an external validation set.

What the study reported, not specific to this receptor: The study could not determine whether the T cell clones driving repertoire changes were melanoma-specific or reflected general immune activation. Among sorted CD8+ subsets, TIE cells showed the highest similarity to cfDNA CDR3 sequences and the highest clonality, suggesting active turnover with convergence on dominant clones. The relatively small sample size was recognized as a factor that could limit how well the results generalize.

For each sorted CD8+ T cell subset, the entire amount of extracted DNA went into the assay. The immunoSEQ TCRb Assay kit was used according to manufacturer instructions to amplify TCR beta CDR3 sequences from genomic DNA. The KAPA Library Quantification Kit for Illumina platforms was used to quantify the pooled libraries by qPCR. Pooled libraries were clustered at roughly 0.55-1.1 pM and sequenced on an Illumina NextSeq 500. The authors' pipeline ran thus. TCR data were analyzed with immunoSEQ ANALYZER and the R LymphoSeq package. A rearrangement efficiency score was calculated as productive divided by the sum of productive and non-productive CDR3 sequences. Clonality was measured with the Gini coefficient and diversity with the Renyi index at alpha=1, compared pairwise between timepoints within each patient. Clonal relatedness, based on an edit distance of 3, and repertoire similarity, based on the Bhattacharyya coefficient, were both computed in LymphoSeq. To classify response, a linear discriminant analysis based on week-3 changes in clonality and diversity was built with the R MASS and caret packages. TCRdb's version of the immuneACCESS table is confined to in-frame rearrangements and falls short of the full clone set. An unresolved V gene accounts for under half of the shortfall where checked; the remainder is of unknown origin. V and J calls and clone size are copied from that table; D and trimming were computed from the DNA. Present in this sample are about 1,600 clones, about 76% of which were seen just once. Approximately 6.8% of the sample lies in the top ten.

CDR1 and CDR2, looked up from the germline V gene, are MDHEN and SYDVKM. Clipping removes 2 bases from V and 10 bases from J, with 11 as the unmatched junction base count. The CDR3 contains 15 residues, cysteine and phenylalanine counted. Left in the record is the CDR3 DNA by itself, 45 bases read in frame from the first base. This sample's time point label indicates: pre-treatment baseline. Immune-effector (TIE) cells were defined as memory T cells with a CD3+ CD4- CD8+ CD45RA- CD45RO-high CD27- CCR7- phenotype. Blood samples were taken before treatment (T0) and at week 3 (W3), following the first cycle of checkpoint blockade. Except for two patients with rapid clinical progression, response was assessed 12 weeks after the first infusion by RECIST 1.1; disease control meant complete response, partial response or stable disease. Any patient who had received prior systemic cancer treatment, was on concomitant immunosuppressant therapy or had synchronous other active malignancies was excluded. In six patients, three with progression and three with disease control, sorted CD8+ memory and naive T cell subsets were sequenced at T0 and W3. Lymphoprep and SepMate tubes were used to isolate PBMC from blood, and red cell lysis was then performed. QIAamp DNA Blood Mini kits were used to extract DNA from both PBMC and sorted T cell subsets. CD8+ T cell subsets were sorted live on a FACSAria III cytometer and then frozen prior to DNA extraction. For flow cytometry, fresh PBMC were kept at 4 degrees C in PBS with roughly 1.9% fetal bovine serum and analyzed within 25 hours.

About this clone: Its antigen is unknown. It has no much larger one-base neighbor in the sample; base qualities were not kept.

The sequence derives from a human donor with melanoma. The V gene is TRBV28 and the J gene is TRBJ1-5, with 7 bases matching TRBD1. Source: CD8+ T cells from blood, taken from a patient treated with checkpoint blockade. The cell subset or site tag for this specimen amounts to: immune-effector CD8+ memory T cells, CD45RO-high CCR7- CD27-. The nucleotides are TGTGCCAGCAGTTTAGGGGGCGGGACAGCTCGACCCCAGCATTTT. It encodes CASSLGGGTARPQHF.